A selection of T cell receptor beta chains follows, all from one sample in a study of blood T cell repertoires in COVID-19. Only in-frame clones appear in the TCRdb table, and some are missing; sequencing was by immunoSEQ multiplex PCR. The profile shows under 300,000 clones, roughly 89% of them singletons. The sequencing sample was made of peripheral blood. The receptors were gathered from an older woman with COVID-19, enrolled during active disease. CDR3s include the opening cysteine and the closing phenylalanine or tryptophan. The D gene is left open where the match is weak. Rows may omit the clone size; those that give it use once, few, many or a size class.

CASSVAPTGEETQYF,TGTGCCAGCAGCGTAGCTCCTACAGGGGAGGAGACCCAGTACTTC,TRBV9,TRBJ2-5,TRBD1,.
CASSFSGGRYNEQFF,TGTGCCAGCAGCTTTAGCGGGGGCCGATACAATGAGCAGTTCTTC,TRBV11-2,TRBJ2-1,TRBD2,.
CASSESISGVGAYGYTF,TGTGCCAGCAGTGAATCTATAAGTGGCGTGGGGGCGTACGGCTACACCTTC,TRBV6-1,TRBJ1-2,.,once
CASSLDRAQPQHF,TGTGCCAGCAGCTTAGACAGGGCTCAGCCCCAGCATTTT,TRBV7-3,TRBJ1-5,TRBD1,.
CASIQRGAGSYNEQFF,TGCGCCAGCATTCAGCGGGGGGCCGGGTCCTACAATGAGCAGTTCTTC,TRBV4-3,TRBJ2-1,TRBD2,.
CASRDRNLNEAFF,TGTGCCAGCAGAGACAGGAATCTAAATGAAGCTTTCTTT,TRBV6-6,TRBJ1-1,.,.
CASSEGLAASTDTQYF,TGTGCCAGCAGTGAAGGACTAGCGGCTAGCACAGATACGCAGTATTTT,TRBV25-1,TRBJ2-3,TRBD2,once
CASSLVGGGYGYTF,TGTGCCAGCAGCTTGGTAGGGGGTGGCTATGGCTACACCTTC,TRBV5-4,TRBJ1-2,.,.
CASSSRVPNEKLFF,TGTGCCAGCAGCAGTCGAGTACCTAATGAAAAACTGTTTTTT,TRBV5-8,TRBJ1-4,.,.
CATSTLTGNEQYF,TGTGCCACCAGCACCTTGACAGGGAACGAGCAGTACTTC,TRBV15,TRBJ2-7,TRBD1,.
CASSPPGLTEQFF,TGTGCCAGCAGCCCGCCAGGACTCACCGAGCAGTTCTTC,TRBV7-3,TRBJ2-1,.,once
CASSQTGNTAPLHF,TGTGCCAGCAGCCAGACAGGGAACACCGCACCCCTCCACTTT,TRBV7-2,TRBJ1-6,TRBD1,once
CASSWGQGTNYGYTF,TGTGCCAGCAGTTGGGGACAAGGGACTAACTATGGCTACACCTTC,TRBV6-5,TRBJ1-2,.,.
CASSGQGGFSSGANVLTF,TGTGCCAGTAGTGGACAGGGGGGCTTTTCCTCTGGGGCCAACGTCCTGACTTTC,TRBV19,TRBJ2-6,TRBD1,.
CASGSPPGLQHF,TGTGCCAGTGGAAGCCCTCCGGGACTCCAGCATTTT,TRBV6-5,TRBJ1-5,.,.
CASSHPGTATEAFF,TGTGCCAGCAGCCATCCAGGAACAGCCACGGAAGCTTTCTTT,TRBV4-2,TRBJ1-1,.,.
CASSYAKGAYGYTF,TGTGCCAGCAGTTACGCGAAGGGGGCGTATGGCTACACCTTC,TRBV6-6,TRBJ1-2,TRBD1,.
CASREGADSYNEQFF,TGCGCCAGCAGGGAGGGGGCTGACTCCTACAATGAGCAGTTCTTC,TRBV10-2,TRBJ2-1,.,.
CASSFRGAGGTEAFF,TGTGCCAGCAGCTTCAGGGGGGCAGGAGGGACTGAAGCTTTCTTT,TRBV11-2,TRBJ1-1,TRBD1,few
CASSRRGGVETQYF,TGTGCCAGCAGCCGCCGAGGGGGGGTAGAGACCCAGTACTTC,TRBV7-9,TRBJ2-5,.,.
CASSVQGANEKLFF,TGTGCCAGTAGTGTCCAGGGGGCTAATGAAAAACTGTTTTTT,TRBV19,TRBJ1-4,TRBD1,.
CASSPPMGGRTEAFF,TGTGCCAGCTCACCACCGATGGGGGGTCGGACTGAAGCTTTCTTT,TRBV18,TRBJ1-1,.,.
CASSQRAGATGYEQYF,TGTGCCAGCAGCCAAAGAGCGGGGGCCACGGGCTACGAGCAGTACTTC,TRBV14,TRBJ2-7,TRBD2,.
CASSLTPTVAAYGYTF,TGTGCCAGCAGCTTAACGCCGACAGTTGCGGCTTATGGCTACACCTTC,TRBV7-3,TRBJ1-2,.,once
CASSQVVGDSPLHF,TGTGCCAGCAGCCAAGTGGTCGGGGATTCACCCCTCCACTTT,TRBV3-1/TRBV3-2,TRBJ1-6,.,once
CASSHASGQTYEQYF,TGTGCCAGCAGCCACGCATCGGGACAGACCTACGAGCAGTACTTC,TRBV4-2,TRBJ2-7,TRBD1,.
CASSLGVGGLTEAFF,TGTGCCAGCAGCTTAGGGGTCGGGGGTTTAACTGAAGCTTTCTTT,TRBV7-8,TRBJ1-1,.,once
CASSVTGSGAFF,TGTGCCAGCAGCGTGACAGGTTCGGGGGCTTTCTTT,TRBV3-1/TRBV3-2,TRBJ1-1,.,.
CASSPETGWGTEAFF,TGTGCCAGCAGCCCGGAGACAGGGTGGGGAACTGAAGCTTTCTTT,TRBV7-3,TRBJ1-1,TRBD1,.
CASSSNGQGGLYGYTF,TGTGCCAGTAGCTCGAACGGGCAGGGAGGGCTGTATGGCTACACCTTC,TRBV19,TRBJ1-2,.,few
CATPPGGPSTGELFF,TGTGCCACCCCTCCGGGGGGGCCGAGCACCGGGGAGCTGTTTTTT,TRBV30,TRBJ2-2,TRBD2,.
CASSTPIFTTGGYTF,TGTGCCAGTAGTACGCCAATATTTACCACAGGGGGCTACACCTTC,TRBV19,TRBJ1-2,.,few
CASSLEMNMNTEAFF,TGCGCCAGCAGCTTGGAGATGAACATGAACACTGAAGCTTTCTTT,TRBV4-1,TRBJ1-1,.,.
CASSSSFVAFRGQEDTQYF,TGTGCCAGCAGCTCCTCCTTCGTAGCGTTCCGGGGTCAGGAAGATACGCAGTATTTT,TRBV13,TRBJ2-3,.,.
CASSGRQERVGSNYGYTF,TGTGCCAGCAGCGGCCGACAGGAGAGGGTGGGATCTAACTATGGCTACACCTTC,TRBV9,TRBJ1-2,.,.
CAWSVRRGTEAFF,TGTGCCTGGAGTGTACGCAGGGGCACTGAAGCTTTCTTT,TRBV30,TRBJ1-1,.,.
CASSQFQGAGTEAFF,TGCGCCAGCAGCCAATTCCAGGGGGCTGGCACTGAAGCTTTCTTT,TRBV4-1,TRBJ1-1,TRBD1,.
CASSLEGGYEQYF,TGTGCCAGCAGTTTGGAGGGTGGGTACGAGCAGTACTTC,TRBV11-3,TRBJ2-7,.,.
CASSPPGNTDTQYF,TGTGCCAGCAGCCCTCCCGGGAACACAGATACGCAGTATTTT,TRBV7-3,TRBJ2-3,.,.
CASSVVSGGGYNEQFF,TGTGCCAGCAGCGTAGTGAGCGGGGGGGGCTACAATGAGCAGTTCTTC,TRBV9,TRBJ2-1,TRBD2,.
CASSLSSGGTQETQYF,TGTGCCAGCAGTTTGAGTAGCGGGGGGACCCAAGAGACCCAGTACTTC,TRBV27,TRBJ2-5,TRBD2,.
CASSLGGAGGYTF,TGTGCCAGCAGTTTGGGGGGGGCCGGTGGCTACACCTTC,TRBV12-3/TRBV12-4,TRBJ1-2,.,.
CASSEFMNTEAFF,TGTGCCAGCAGTGAGTTCATGAACACTGAAGCTTTCTTT,TRBV2,TRBJ1-1,.,once
CASSLELLANTEAFF,TGCGCCAGCAGCTTGGAACTCCTTGCCAACACTGAAGCTTTCTTT,TRBV5-1,TRBJ1-1,.,.
CASSLGEDTEAFF,TGCGCCAGCAGCTTGGGAGAGGACACTGAAGCTTTCTTT,TRBV5-1,TRBJ1-1,.,.
CASSPRGRDYQPQHF,TGTGCCAGCAGCCCCAGGGGGCGCGATTACCAGCCCCAGCATTTT,TRBV6-2/TRBV6-3,TRBJ1-5,TRBD1,.
CASSIMGLDTDTQYF,TGTGCCAGTAGTATAATGGGGCTCGACACAGATACGCAGTATTTT,TRBV19,TRBJ2-3,.,.
CASSYGTGAREKLFF,TGTGCCAGCAGTTACGGGACAGGGGCCCGAGAAAAACTGTTTTTT,TRBV6-5,TRBJ1-4,TRBD1,.
CASSLGTGYGYTF,TGTGCCAGCAGCTTGGGGACAGGGTATGGCTACACCTTC,TRBV5-5,TRBJ1-2,TRBD1,once
CASSLWGQASYEQYF,TGTGCCAGCAGCTTATGGGGACAGGCTTCCTACGAGCAGTACTTC,TRBV11-2,TRBJ2-7,TRBD1,.
CASGLGRTNWGTEAFF,TGTGCTAGTGGACTAGGACGGACGAACTGGGGCACTGAAGCTTTCTTT,TRBV12-5,TRBJ1-1,.,.
CASSLDGGGDTQYF,TGTGCCAGCAGCTTAGATGGCGGAGGGGATACGCAGTATTTT,TRBV7-9,TRBJ2-3,.,.
CASSGQGTEAFF,TGTGCCAGCAGTGGACAGGGGACTGAAGCTTTCTTT,TRBV2,TRBJ1-1,TRBD1,.
CASRPGQGRDGYTF,TGTGCCAGCAGACCAGGACAGGGCCGAGATGGCTACACCTTC,TRBV6-5,TRBJ1-2,TRBD1,.
CASSFSPGTGGEAFF,TGTGCCAGCAGTTTCTCCCCGGGGACAGGGGGTGAAGCTTTCTTT,TRBV27,TRBJ1-1,TRBD1,.
CATSDLPRGRVANEKLFF,TGTGCCACCAGTGATTTGCCCAGGGGGCGGGTAGCTAATGAAAAACTGTTTTTT,TRBV24-1,TRBJ1-4,TRBD1,.
CASSRTASDSPLHF,TGCGCCAGCAGCCGCACAGCCTCAGATTCACCCCTCCACTTT,TRBV5-1,TRBJ1-6,.,.
CASSSRQDYEQYF,TGCGCCAGCAGCTCTCGACAGGACTACGAGCAGTACTTC,TRBV5-1,TRBJ2-7,.,.
CASSNSGGVNQPQHF,TGTGCCAGCAGTAACAGCGGGGGTGTCAATCAGCCCCAGCATTTT,TRBV6-2/TRBV6-3,TRBJ1-5,.,few